This T cell receptor (beta chain) was observed in a study of T cells in tumors after PD-1 blockade. Study findings and constraints: Blood contained about 44% of the tumor's TCR clonotypes.

With regard to this clone: Antigen: not known.

Sequencing used immunoSEQ multiplex PCR; TCRdb keeps in-frame clones, though not all of them. The repertoire includes 60,000 to 70,000 clones, 74% of them detected once, and approximately 4.8% sits in the top ten. Trimming removed 3 bases from V and 4 bases from J; junction bases left unmatched: 8. The germline CDR1 and CDR2 sequences are SGDLS and YYNGEE. The CDR3 covers 16 residues. Tumor or blood genomic DNA was sequenced, with inputs of about 616 ng to 6,004 ng. This TCR came from a human donor with basal cell carcinoma. Sequenced here: PBMCs, sampled after anti-PD-1 treatment. The V and J genes are TRBV9 and TRBJ2-3; 10 bases are a match to TRBD2. The CDR3 nucleotides are TGTGCCAGCAGCGACGCCGGGACTAGCGTTTCAGATACGCAGTATTTT. It is translated as CASSDAGTSVSDTQYF.